The source of this T cell receptor (beta chain) is a study of T cell responses to AZD1222 COVID-19 vaccine. Assay: immunoSEQ multiplex PCR; the TCRdb copy retains only in-frame clones and omits some. The sample lists 120,000 or so clones; 85% to 95% were seen once. Trimming left V 8 bases short and J 5 bases short, with 12 bases between. The CDR3 is 12 amino acids. The germline V gene encodes CDR1 MNHEY and CDR2 SVGAGI. The clonotype was recovered from an adult in good health. The chain recombines TRBV6-5 with TRBJ1-1, with D possibly TRBD1 on 5 matching bases. Sequencing was performed on peripheral blood, taken on day 0 of AZD1222 vaccination. CDR3 region: CASHIRETEAFF. The CDR3 nucleotides read TGTGCCAGCCACATCAGGGAAACTGAAGCTTTCTTT.